Listed below are T cell receptor beta chains from one sample, sequenced in a study of tumor T cells in aggressive B-cell lymphoma. Profiled with immunoSEQ multiplex PCR; TCRdb holds only in-frame clones, not every one. The data show approximately 1,200 clones, around nine tenths seen once. Sequencing was done on a sample of tumor tissue. These receptors originate from an adult with diffuse large B cell lymphoma. The CDR3 runs from the conserved cysteine through the conserved F or W. The D gene is left open where the match is weak. The size field is filled for only some rows; it gives once, few, many or a size class.

>TRBV5-1|few|TRBD1|TRBJ1-2
TGCGCCAGCAGCTGGCAGGGGGCTTCTGGCTACACCTTC
CASSWQGASGYTF
>TRBV7-9|.|.|TRBJ2-6
TGTGCCAGCAGCACTCCTACTTCTGGGGCCAACGTCCTGACTTTC
CASSTPTSGANVLTF
>TRBV2|.|TRBD1|TRBJ1-6
TGTGCCAGCAGTGGGACAGGGGGCGCATTGAATAATTCACCCCTCCACTTT
CASSGTGGALNNSPLHF
>TRBV13|.|.|TRBJ1-3
TGTGCCAGCATCAGCCGGGGGGGCAACTCTGGAAACACCATATATTTT
CASISRGGNSGNTIYF
>TRBV7-9|.|.|TRBJ1-4
TGTGCCAGCACCCCGTACAGGGCCGCGGATGAAAAACTGTTTTTT
CASTPYRAADEKLFF
>TRBV7-2|once|.|TRBJ2-1
TGTGCCAGCAGTTACTTAAGCTCCTACAATGAGCAGTTCTTC
CASSYLSSYNEQFF
>TRBV6-5|.|TRBD2|TRBJ2-3
TGTGCCAGCAGGACTAGCGGGAGCACAGATACGCAGTATTTT
CASRTSGSTDTQYF
>TRBV15|.|TRBD1|TRBJ2-2
TGTGCCACCAGCAGAGATTTGGGACAGGGGCCCACCGGGGAGCTGTTTTTT
CATSRDLGQGPTGELFF
>TRBV2|.|TRBD1|TRBJ1-5
TGTGCCAGCAACAGGGGCAGGGAAAATCAGCCCCAGCATTTT
CASNRGRENQPQHF
>TRBV11-2|.|.|TRBJ1-1
TGTGCCAGCAGCTCCCTCGGGGCGGGGAGGGCTTTCTTT
CASSSLGAGRAFF
>TRBV27|.|TRBD1|TRBJ2-2
TGTGCCAGCAGTCCCGGGACAGACACCGGGGAGCTGTTTTTT
CASSPGTDTGELFF
>TRBV4-1|.|TRBD1|TRBJ1-2
TGCGCCAGCAGCCAGGATACAGGGGCCTATGGCTACACCTTC
CASSQDTGAYGYTF